A single sample is the source of the 10 T cell receptor beta chains below, sequenced in a study of graft-versus-host responses after intestinal transplantation. Responders that carried the CFSE label, about 200,000 of them, were plated with about 200,000 irradiated, violet-dye-labeled stimulator cells. TCRdb's table, derived via immunoSEQ multiplex PCR, lists solely in-frame clones and lacks some. The table lists approximately 1,600 clones, over 55% of them singletons. Sequenced here: alloreactive CD8+ T cells from a mixed lymphocyte reaction culture, sampled before transplantation. Indicated subset: CFSE-low proliferating T cells sorted from approximately 6-day pre-transplant mixed lymphocyte reaction (GvH or HvG direction). These receptors all stem from a human patient who was an organ donor for intestinal transplantation.

The rearrangement joins TRBV27 to TRBJ2-7; 10 positions match TRBD1. Germline lookup yields CDR1 MNHEY and CDR2 SMNVEV (reference sequence). V was clipped by 6 bases and J by 3 bases; unmatched bases: 8. The CDR3 has 15 residues. The CDR3: CASRTGGDPIYEQYF. The DNA of the CDR3 is TGTGCCAGCAGGACAGGGGGCGATCCAATCTACGAGCAGTACTTC.

V and J are TRBV27 and TRBJ1-6; D not resolved. This CDR3 spans 12 amino acids. Trimming removed 2 bases at V and 8 bases at J, with 4 bases between. Germline V gene data show CDR1 as MNHEY and CDR2 as SMNVEV (reference sequence). The CDR3 region is CASSLLDSPLHF. CDR3 in DNA: TGTGCCAGCAGTTTACTGGATTCACCCCTCCACTTT.

The CDR3 protein is CARQGPNTEAFF. The CDR3 DNA reads TGTGCCAGACAGGGCCCGAACACTGAAGCTTTCTTT. The V gene is TRBV2, the J gene TRBJ1-1; D is perhaps TRBD1 (6 bases). CDR3 size: 12 residues. The V end was cut by 9 bases, the J end by 1 base, with 9 bases between. Germline V gene data show CDR1 as SNHLY and CDR2 as FYNNEI.

The chain is built from TRBV27 and TRBJ1-1; TRBD1 aligns across 7 bases. V was clipped by 3 bases and J by 0 bases; unmatched bases: 1. The CDR3 sequence is 14 residues long. CDR1 and CDR2 from the germline V gene are MNHEY and SMNVEV (reference sequence). The CDR3 here is CASSLTGMNTEAFF. DNA of the CDR3: TGTGCCAGCAGTTTGACAGGGATGAACACTGAAGCTTTCTTT.

J is TRBJ1-2 and V is TRBV5-4; D not certain. The CDR3 is made up of 16 amino acids. Trimming removed 7 bases at V and 4 bases at J, with 23 bases between. Germline V gene sequence: CDR1 SGHNT, CDR2 YYREEE (reference sequence). This chain's CDR3 is CASDINLPGKTYGYTF. Here the CDR3 DNA reads TGTGCCAGCGATATAAACTTACCAGGAAAGACCTATGGCTACACCTTC.

This clone was picked up a small number of times. The chain employs TRBV5-1 and TRBJ2-3; the D is unclear. The CDR3 runs 15 residues. The V gene lost 0 bases and the J gene lost 0 bases, with 8 bases spanning the gap. Germline V gene sequence: CDR1 SGHRS, CDR2 YFSETQ. This chain's CDR3 is CASSLAVTSTDTQYF. As DNA, the CDR3 is TGCGCCAGCAGCTTGGCCGTCACGAGCACAGATACGCAGTATTTT.

The chain is built from TRBV15 and TRBJ1-2; 7 bases are shared with TRBD1. V lost 6 bases to trimming and J lost 6 bases; unmatched junction nucleotides: 10. Per germline, CDR1 LNHNV and CDR2 YYDKDF (reference sequence). This CDR3 region has 14 residues. The CDR3 reads CATSYTGQVDGYTF. The CDR3 coding sequence is TGTGCCACCAGTTATACTGGACAGGTAGATGGCTACACCTTC.

The genes are TRBV5-5 and TRBJ1-6; D uncertain. The CDR3 has 16 amino acids. Germline values: CDR1 SGHKS, CDR2 YYEKEE (reference sequence). The V and J ends lost 0 bases and 1 base respectively, with 8 bases between them. DNA for the CDR3: TGTGCCAGCAGCTTGGGTGTGATGTCCTATAATTCACCCCTCCACTTT. It is translated as CASSLGVMSYNSPLHF.

V and J are TRBV29-1 and TRBJ1-2, with 7 bases aligning to TRBD1. The CDR3 is made up of 14 amino acids. Germline-derived CDR1 and CDR2 are SQVTM and ANQGSEA. The V and J ends lost 3 bases and 0 bases, in that order; junction bases with no gene match: 4. As DNA, the CDR3 is TGCAGCGTTGATGGGACAGAGTCTAACTATGGCTACACCTTC. It is translated as CSVDGTESNYGYTF.

Comments on this clone: Within the sample, other DNA sequences also encode this same CDR3. The chain employs TRBV7-6 and TRBJ2-1; unclear D gene. Trimming took off 0 bases at V and 10 bases at J, with 16 bases between the two ends. CDR3 length equals 15 residues. CDR1 and CDR2 from the germline V gene are SGHVS and FNYEAQ. The chain's CDR3 is CASSLAQVESREQFF. In DNA form, the CDR3 reads TGTGCCAGCAGCTTAGCGCAGGTAGAGTCTCGAGAGCAGTTCTTC.